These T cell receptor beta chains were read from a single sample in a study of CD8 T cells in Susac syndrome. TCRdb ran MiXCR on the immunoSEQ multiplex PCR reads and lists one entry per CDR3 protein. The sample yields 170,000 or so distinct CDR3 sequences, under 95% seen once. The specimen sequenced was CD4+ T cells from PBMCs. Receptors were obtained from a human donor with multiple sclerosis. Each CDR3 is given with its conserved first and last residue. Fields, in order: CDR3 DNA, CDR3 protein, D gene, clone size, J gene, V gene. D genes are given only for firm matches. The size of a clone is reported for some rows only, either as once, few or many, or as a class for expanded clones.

TGTGCCAGCAGCTTCTTTGGAGGGCGAGCTTTCTTT	CASSFFGGRAFF	-	-	TRBJ1-1	TRBV5-6
TGCGCCAGCAGCCAAGGTTTTCAGGGTACCGCGGGCTACGAGCAGTACTTC	CASSQGFQGTAGYEQYF	-	-	TRBJ2-7	TRBV4-1
TGTGCCATCAGTGACCCGACAGGGGACACTGAAGCTTTCTTT	CAISDPTGDTEAFF	TRBD1	-	TRBJ1-1	TRBV10-3
TGTGCCAGCAGCTTAGGGGACAGGGAAATAACTGAAGCTTTCTTT	CASSLGDREITEAFF	TRBD1	-	TRBJ1-1	TRBV11-3
TGTGCCAGCAGTGTAGGAAGCACAGATACGCAGTATTTT	CASSVGSTDTQYF	-	-	TRBJ2-3	TRBV2
TGTGCCAGCAGCGTACAGACCTCAAGCTACGAGCAGTACTTC	CASSVQTSSYEQYF	-	once	TRBJ2-7	TRBV7-9
TGTGCCGGCCGTACAGGGGGCTACACTGAAGCTTTCTTT	CAGRTGGYTEAFF	TRBD1	-	TRBJ1-1	TRBV10-3
TGTGCCAGCAGCCAAGATACGAGGAGGGAAGAGACCCAGTACTTC	CASSQDTRREETQYF	-	-	TRBJ2-5	TRBV3-1
TGTGCCAGCTCACCACTAGACGGCCAAGAGACCCAGTACTTC	CASSPLDGQETQYF	-	-	TRBJ2-5	TRBV18
TGTGCCAGCAGTTACTCGTATGGGCCAGGTGGTCGACAAGAGACCCAGTACTTC	CASSYSYGPGGRQETQYF	-	-	TRBJ2-5	TRBV6-5
TGTGCCAGCAGTTTATGGGGGGCCCTCGGGGTATACGAGCAGTACTTC	CASSLWGALGVYEQYF	-	-	TRBJ2-7	TRBV28
TGCAGTGCTGGGCTGCAGGGTCAAGAGACCCAGTACTTC	CSAGLQGQETQYF	-	-	TRBJ2-5	TRBV20-1
TGCAGTGCTAGACGGGGGGGCTCGGATTCACCCCTCCACTTT	CSARRGGSDSPLHF	-	-	TRBJ1-6	TRBV20-1
TGTGCCAGCAGCCAGAGACAGGGTGGCACTGAAGCTTTCTTT	CASSQRQGGTEAFF	TRBD1	few	TRBJ1-1	TRBV9
TGTGCCAGCAGTTTTCTGGGCACCAGCGGTGTCGGCTACACCTTC	CASSFLGTSGVGYTF	-	-	TRBJ1-2	TRBV12-3/TRBV12-4
TGCGCCAGCAGGCGACAGGGGGCCCCCACAGCTAACTATGGCTACACCTTC	CASRRQGAPTANYGYTF	TRBD1	-	TRBJ1-2	TRBV5-1
TGTGCCAGCAGCCCCGGGACAGACTATCAGCCCCAGCATTTT	CASSPGTDYQPQHF	TRBD1	-	TRBJ1-5	TRBV9
TGTGCCAGCAGCCAACTCGGGGGGGCCGCCGGGGAGCTGTTTTTT	CASSQLGGAAGELFF	TRBD2	-	TRBJ2-2	TRBV3-1
TGTGCCAGCGGCGGGAGGACAGAGACCCAGTACTTC	CASGGRTETQYF	TRBD2	-	TRBJ2-5	TRBV6-5
TGCAGTGCTAGAGGAAGGGCAGGGGGCGACTATGGCTACACCTTC	CSARGRAGGDYGYTF	TRBD1	-	TRBJ1-2	TRBV20-1
TGTGCCACTATGGGGGCCGGGAGGGGAAACATTCAGTACTTC	CATMGAGRGNIQYF	TRBD2	-	TRBJ2-4	TRBV28
TGTGCCAGCAGCTCACCCGGGACTAGCGGCTACGAGCAGTACTTC	CASSSPGTSGYEQYF	TRBD2	-	TRBJ2-7	TRBV7-2
TGCGCCAGCAGCGTGGGAGAGAGCTCCTACGAGCAGTACTTC	CASSVGESSYEQYF	-	-	TRBJ2-7	TRBV5-1
TGTGCCAGCTCACCATACACCGGGGAGCTGTTTTTT	CASSPYTGELFF	-	few	TRBJ2-2	TRBV18
TGTGCCAGCAGCCCCGGACTAGCGGGAGGCGAGCAGTACTTC	CASSPGLAGGEQYF	TRBD2	-	TRBJ2-7	TRBV5-4
TGTGCCAGCAGCCTACGGTGGGGGGAGCTGTTTTTT	CASSLRWGELFF	-	-	TRBJ2-2	TRBV14
TGTGCCAGCAGTCCCCCCGGACTCTCTAGCACAGATACGCAGTATTTT	CASSPPGLSSTDTQYF	-	-	TRBJ2-3	TRBV7-2
TGTGCCAGCTCCGCACTAGCGGGAGTTAGGGTTGAGCAGTTCTTC	CASSALAGVRVEQFF	TRBD2	-	TRBJ2-1	TRBV2
TGCAGTGCTGTGGACAGGGGCTATGGCTACACCTTC	CSAVDRGYGYTF	TRBD1	-	TRBJ1-2	TRBV20-1
TGTGCCAGCCGGGAGACAGGGGCCTACGAGCAGTACTTC	CASRETGAYEQYF	TRBD1	-	TRBJ2-7	TRBV6-5